This TCR beta chain was obtained from a study of CD8 T cell repertoires and HIV-1 epitope variants. Overall study context: IL-2, IL-7 and IL-15 were added on days 3 and 7 of roughly 10-day cultures. The baseline condition was 1M T cells left uncultured.

The CDR3 length is 14 residues. CDR1 is SGHVS, CDR2 FQNEAQ, per germline. Trimming took 2 bases from V and 4 from J, leaving 6 bases between them. Clones were read by immunoSEQ multiplex PCR, and TCRdb kept only the in-frame ones, dropping some. Among about 4,400 clones listed, roughly two thirds were seen once. A few counts support this clone. Its specificity is not known. This TCR derives from a male donor with HIV. The material sequenced was cultured CD8+ T cells derived from PBMCs. The chain joins TRBV7-8 to TRBJ2-6; no definite D call. CDR3 sequence (DNA): TGTGCCAGCAGCTTAAGCCCAGGGGCCAACGTCCTGACTTTC. Its translation is CASSLSPGANVLTF. Full variable domain (remainder filled in from reference TRBV7-8 and TRBJ2-6): GAGVSQSPRYKVAKRGQDVALRCDPISGHVSLFWYQQALGQGPEFLTYFQNEAQLDKSGLPSDRFFAERPEGSVSTLKIQRTQQEDSAVYLCASSLSPGANVLTFGAGSRLTVL.